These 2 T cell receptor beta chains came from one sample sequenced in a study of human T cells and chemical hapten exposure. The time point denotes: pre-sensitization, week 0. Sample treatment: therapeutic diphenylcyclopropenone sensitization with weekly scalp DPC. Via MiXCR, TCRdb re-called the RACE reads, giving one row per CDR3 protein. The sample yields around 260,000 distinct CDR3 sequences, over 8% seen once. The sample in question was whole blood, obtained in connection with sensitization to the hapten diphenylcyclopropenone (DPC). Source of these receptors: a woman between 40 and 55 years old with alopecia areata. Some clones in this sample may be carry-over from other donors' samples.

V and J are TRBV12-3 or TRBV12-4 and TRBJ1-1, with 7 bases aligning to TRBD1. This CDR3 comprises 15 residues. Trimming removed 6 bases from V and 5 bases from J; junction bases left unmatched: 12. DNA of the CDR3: TGTGCCAGCAGCGTTTCTGGCAGGGGGACGACTGAAGCTTTCTTT. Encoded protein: CASSVSGRGTTEAFF.

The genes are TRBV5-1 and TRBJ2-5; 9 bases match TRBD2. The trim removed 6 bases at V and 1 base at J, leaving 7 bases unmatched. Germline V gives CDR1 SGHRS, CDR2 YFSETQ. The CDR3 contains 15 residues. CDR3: CASNVAGVFQETQYF. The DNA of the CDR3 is TGCGCCAGCAACGTAGCGGGAGTTTTCCAAGAGACCCAGTACTTC.